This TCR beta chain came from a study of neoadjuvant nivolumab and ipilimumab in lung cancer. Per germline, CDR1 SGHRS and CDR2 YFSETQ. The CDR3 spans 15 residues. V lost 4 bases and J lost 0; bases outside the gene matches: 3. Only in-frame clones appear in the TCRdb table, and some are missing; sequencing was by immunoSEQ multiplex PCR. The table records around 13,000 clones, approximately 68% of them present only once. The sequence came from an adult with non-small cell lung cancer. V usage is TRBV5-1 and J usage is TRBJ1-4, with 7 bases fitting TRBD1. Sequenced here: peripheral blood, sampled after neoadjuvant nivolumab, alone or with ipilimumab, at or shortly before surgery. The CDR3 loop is CASSGDSATNEKLFF. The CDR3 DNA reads TGCGCCAGCAGCGGGGACAGTGCAACTAATGAAAAACTGTTTTTT.